Each of the 24 T cell receptor beta chains below was sequenced from the same sample in a study of T cells in narcolepsy. Sequencing used immunoSEQ multiplex PCR; TCRdb keeps in-frame clones, though not all of them. This sample has about 33,000 clones; 85% to 90% occur once, and the top ten carry around 1.2%. Material: CD45RA- memory CD4+ T cells from PBMCs. Receptors originate from a human donor with narcolepsy.

In this sample, this clone turned up a few times. CDR3 in amino acids: CASSQPTATTGSGNQPQHF. DNA of the CDR3: TGCGCCAGCAGCCAACCCACTGCCACTACAGGTTCGGGCAATCAGCCCCAGCATTTT. The chain links TRBV4-1 to TRBJ1-5; D perhaps matches TRBD1 (5 bases). The CDR3 extends over 19 amino acids. V shed 2 bases and J shed 2 bases, with 22 bases lying between them. Germline CDR1 MGHRA, CDR2 YSYEKL.

In its sample, this clone was seen a few times. V usage is TRBV6-5 and J usage is TRBJ1-6, with 8 nucleotides matching TRBD1. J gave up 5 bases and V 7 bases, and 7 bases lay outside the gene matches. The CDR3 extends over 15 amino acids. Germline lookup yields CDR1 MNHEY and CDR2 SVGAGI. CDR3 loop: CASILDRADNSPLHF. The CDR3 bases are TGTGCCAGCATCCTGGACAGGGCGGATAATTCACCCCTCCACTTT.

The chain uses TRBV30 and TRBJ2-3; D unresolved. Trimming cost V 4 bases and J 7 bases, with 9 bases left between them. The CDR3 spans 11 residues. Germline V gene sequence: CDR1 GTSNPN, CDR2 SVGIG (reference sequence). CDR3 sequence (DNA): TGTGCCTGGAATGGCCTCCATACGCAGTATTTT. It yields the protein CAWNGLHTQYF.

This clone was counted a single time. Likely a read error: the CDR3 ends without its conserved phenylalanine or tryptophan. The limits of the CDR3 on the DNA are not certain, so only TCRdb's listed CDR3 is given. CDR3 amino acids: CASSLNMGQPCA. The chain carries TRBV7-9 and TRBJ1-2; TRBD1, the D gene given by the table, was not confirmed from the DNA. The germline gives CDR1 SEHNR, CDR2 FQNEAQ (reference sequence). The CDR3 adds up to 12 amino acids, both ends counted.

The chain carries TRBV5-1 and TRBJ1-2; D is unclear. The CDR3 loop spans 15 amino acids. Trimming removed 0 bases at V and 5 bases at J, with 14 bases between. CDR1 and CDR2 (germline): SGHRS, YFSETQ. The chain's CDR3 is CASSLEEGDPYGYTF. The CDR3 coding sequence is TGCGCCAGCAGCTTGGAGGAGGGTGACCCTTATGGCTACACCTTC.

The gene calls are TRBV9 and TRBJ1-1; D possibly corresponds to TRBD1 (6 bases). V dropped 0 bases and J dropped 12 bases, with 12 bases sitting between them. Germline loops: CDR1 SGDLS, CDR2 YYNGEE. There are 12 residues in the CDR3. Here the CDR3 DNA reads TGTGCCAGCAGCGTAGGGCAGGGGAGAACTTTCTTT. Its translation: CASSVGQGRTFF.

V and J are TRBV14 and TRBJ2-1; perhaps TRBD2 as D (5 bases). Trimming stripped 6 bases from V and 4 bases from J, with 19 bases between. Germline CDR1 SGHDN, CDR2 FVKESK. CDR3 length equals 16 residues. The CDR3 nucleotides read TGTGCCAGCAGTTCCTTGGGTGCGGGCGGGTACAATGAGCAGTTCTTC. This gives the protein CASSSLGAGGYNEQFF.

The V and J genes are TRBV29-1 and TRBJ2-2; 10 nucleotides line up with TRBD1. Germline trimming cut 6 bases from V and 5 bases from J; bases unmatched to any gene: 9. Germline V gene sequence: CDR1 SQVTM, CDR2 ANQGSEA. This CDR3 is built from 15 residues. CDR3 sequence: CSVHEEDRGTGELFF. The CDR3 DNA sequence: TGCAGCGTCCATGAAGAGGACAGGGGGACCGGGGAGCTGTTTTTT.

This clone was recorded only once. The DNA for the CDR3 is TGTGCCAGCAGAGGGACACTATCTAATGAAAAACTGTTTTTT. It translates to CASRGTLSNEKLFF. The J gene is TRBJ1-4, the V gene TRBV6-1; D possibly corresponds to TRBD1 (6 bases). This CDR3 contains 14 residues. The germline CDR1 and CDR2 sequences are MNHNS and SASEGT. With 6 bases removed from V and 3 bases from J, the gap between germline ends came to 11 bases.

The rearrangement joins TRBV27 to TRBJ2-2, with TRBD1 identical over 7 bases. V lost 5 bases, J lost 7 bases, and 4 bases stayed unmatched. This CDR3 has 13 amino acids. Per germline, CDR1 MNHEY and CDR2 SMNVEV (reference sequence). CDR3 DNA: TGTGCCAGCAGTAAACAGGGGAGCGGGGAGCTGTTTTTT. Its protein product is CASSKQGSGELFF.

The rearrangement links TRBV19 to TRBJ2-7; 8 nucleotides agree with TRBD2. CDR1 is LNHDA, CDR2 SQIVND, per germline (reference sequence). The CDR3 runs 12 residues. Germline trimming cut 6 bases from V and 8 bases from J; bases unmatched to any gene: 6. The CDR3 region is CASSGRGRKQYF. The CDR3 nucleotides are TGTGCCAGTAGCGGGAGGGGAAGGAAGCAGTACTTC. Full variable domain (outside the CDR3, taken from reference TRBV19 and TRBJ2-7): DGGITQSPKYLFRKEGQNVTLSCEQNLNHDAMYWYRQDPGQGLRLIYYSQIVNDFQKGDIAEGYSVSREKKESFPLTVTSAQKNPTAFYLCASSGRGRKQYFGPGTRLTVT.

The V and J genes are TRBV4-1 and TRBJ2-6, with 7 bases matching TRBD2. The CDR3 extends over 21 amino acids. The V and J ends lost 3 bases and 0 bases, in that order; junction bases with no gene match: 17. Germline V gene data show CDR1 as MGHRA and CDR2 as YSYEKL. CDR3 DNA sequence: TGCGCCAGCAGCCAGGAGAGCTGGCTACTAGCGAAGATCTCTGGGGCCAACGTCCTGACTTTC. This codes for CASSQESWLLAKISGANVLTF.

This clone appeared a single time. The chain joins TRBV30 to TRBJ1-2, with TRBD1 matching over 11 bases. Germline trimming cut 3 bases from V and 7 bases from J; bases unmatched to any gene: 10. Germline CDR1 is GTSNPN and CDR2 is SVGIG (reference sequence). This CDR3 region has 15 residues. CDR3 in amino acids: CAWSSRSGTGGGYTF. In nucleotides, the CDR3 is TGTGCCTGGAGCTCTCGCTCCGGGACAGGGGGTGGCTACACCTTC.

The rearrangement joins TRBV9 to TRBJ2-7, with TRBD1 matching 7 bases. Germline-derived CDR1 and CDR2 are SGDLS and YYNGEE. J lost 0 bases, V lost 0 bases, and 3 bases had no gene match. The CDR3 is made up of 15 amino acids. The CDR3, as DNA: TGTGCCAGCAGCGTAGGGGGACAGAACTCCTACGAGCAGTACTTC. It codes for CASSVGGQNSYEQYF.

The CDR3 loop reads CASSSLRSGELFF. In nucleotides, the CDR3 is TGTGCCAGCAGCTCTCTAAGGTCCGGGGAGCTGTTTTTT. The J gene is TRBJ2-2, the V gene TRBV11-2; D is uncertain. The V gene's germline CDR1 is SGHAT and CDR2 FQNNGV. The CDR3 contains 13 residues. With 4 bases removed from V and 6 bases from J, the gap between germline ends came to 9 bases.

The chain carries TRBV5-8 and TRBJ1-1; 7 nucleotides line up with TRBD1. This CDR3 is 17 amino acids long. CDR1 is SGHTS, CDR2 YDEGEE, per germline. V was pared by 3 bases and J by 1 base, with 12 bases of the junction left unmatched. The CDR3 nucleotides are TGTGCCAGCAGCTCGATAAACAGGGGCTTTTCGAACACTGAAGCTTTCTTT. Its translation: CASSSINRGFSNTEAFF.

The chain recombines TRBV5-6 with TRBJ1-2; the D gene is possibly TRBD1 (5 bases). Trimming removed 6 bases from V and 2 bases from J, with 17 bases in between. From germline, CDR1 is SGHDT and CDR2 YYEEEE. This CDR3 has 15 amino acids. CDR3 region: CASNAGWEGNYGYTF. The CDR3 DNA follows: TGTGCCAGCAATGCGGGCTGGGAGGGGAACTATGGCTACACCTTC.

The chain combines TRBV9 with TRBJ1-2; 7 positions agree with TRBD1. The germline V gene has CDR1 SGDLS and CDR2 YYNGEE. The V and J ends lost 3 bases and 6 bases, in that order; junction bases with no gene match: 14. This CDR3 comprises 16 residues. CDR3 residues: CASSGPRQGKRDGYTF. The CDR3 nucleotides read TGTGCCAGCAGCGGGCCTCGACAGGGTAAAAGGGATGGCTACACCTTC.

This clone occurred a few times. J is TRBJ2-7 and V is TRBV28; D not certain. Germline assignment: CDR1 MDHEN and CDR2 SYDVKM. V was clipped by 2 bases and J by 5 bases, with 4 bases between them. The CDR3 sequence is 11 residues long. The CDR3 DNA reads as TGTGCCAGCAGTTTACGGAACGAGCAGTACTTC. Residues: CASSLRNEQYF.

J is TRBJ2-2 and V is TRBV2; 7 nucleotides match TRBD1. Germline V gene sequence: CDR1 SNHLY, CDR2 FYNNEI. CDR3 size: 14 residues. V shed 5 bases and J 7 bases; nucleotides not matched to a gene: 7. CDR3 loop: CASSFSTGNGELFF. CDR3 in DNA: TGTGCCAGCAGTTTCTCGACAGGGAACGGGGAGCTGTTTTTT.

As to this clone: The sample carries other DNA sequences with the same CDR3. The chain has TRBV7-2 and TRBJ2-2, with D maybe TRBD1 (7 bases). Germline lookup yields CDR1 SGHTA and CDR2 FQGNSA. V dropped 2 bases and J dropped 4 bases, with 11 bases sitting between them. CDR3 length equals 15 residues. The CDR3, as DNA: TGTGCCAGCAGCTTAAGGCAGGGGGGCACCGGGGAGCTGTTTTTT. Amino acids: CASSLRQGGTGELFF.

The V and J genes are TRBV28 and TRBJ1-5, with D uncertain. Trimming took off 7 bases at V and 7 bases at J, with 14 bases between the two ends. Per germline, CDR1 MDHEN and CDR2 SYDVKM. The CDR3 contains 13 residues. CDR3: CASNDTPGQPQHF. The CDR3 DNA follows: TGTGCCAGCAACGATACACCGGGGCAGCCCCAGCATTTT.

CDR3 sequence reads: CASSQMPMNTEAFF. The CDR3 bases are TGTGCCAGCAGCCAAATGCCTATGAACACTGAAGCTTTCTTT. The chain combines TRBV4-2 with TRBJ1-1, with D uncertain. The CDR3 contains 14 residues. V was shortened by 2 bases and J by 0 bases, with 7 bases between the two germline ends. Germline loops: CDR1 LGHNA, CDR2 YNFKEQ.

This chain connects TRBV6-5 to TRBJ2-5; D uncertain. The CDR3 totals 13 residues. Deletions cut 2 bases from V and 5 bases from J, with 9 bases between. CDR1 and CDR2 (germline): MNHEY, SVGAGI. CDR3 sequence reads: CASSYLVSETQYF. For the CDR3, the DNA is TGTGCCAGCAGTTACCTGGTGTCGGAGACCCAGTACTTC.